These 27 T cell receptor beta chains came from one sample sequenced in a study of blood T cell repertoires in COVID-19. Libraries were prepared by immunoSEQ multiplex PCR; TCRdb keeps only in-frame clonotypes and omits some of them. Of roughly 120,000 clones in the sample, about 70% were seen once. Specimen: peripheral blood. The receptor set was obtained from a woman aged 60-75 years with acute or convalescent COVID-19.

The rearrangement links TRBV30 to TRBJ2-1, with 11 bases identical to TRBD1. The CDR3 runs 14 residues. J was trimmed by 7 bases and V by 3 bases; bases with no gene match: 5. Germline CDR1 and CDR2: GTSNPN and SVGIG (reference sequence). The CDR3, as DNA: TGTGCCTGGAGGGACAGGGGGCTGGGGAATGAGCAGTTCTTC. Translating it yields CAWRDRGLGNEQFF.

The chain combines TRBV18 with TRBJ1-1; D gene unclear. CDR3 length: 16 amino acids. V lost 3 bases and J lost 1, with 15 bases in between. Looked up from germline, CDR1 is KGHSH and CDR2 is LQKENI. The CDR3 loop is CASSPKIKSENTEAFF. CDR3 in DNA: TGTGCCAGCTCACCCAAGATAAAGTCAGAGAACACTGAAGCTTTCTTT. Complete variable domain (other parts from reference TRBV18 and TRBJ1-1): NAGVMQNPRHLVRRRGQEARLRCSPMKGHSHVYWYRQLPEEGLKFMVYLQKENIIDESGMPKERFSAEFPKEGPSILRIQQVVRGDSAAYFCASSPKIKSENTEAFFGQGTRLTVV.

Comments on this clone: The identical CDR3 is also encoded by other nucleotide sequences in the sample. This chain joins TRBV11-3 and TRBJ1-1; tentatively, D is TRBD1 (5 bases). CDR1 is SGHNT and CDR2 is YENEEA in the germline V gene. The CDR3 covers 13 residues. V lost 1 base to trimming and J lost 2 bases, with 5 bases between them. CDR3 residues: CASSLGGNTEAFF. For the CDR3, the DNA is TGTGCCAGCAGCTTAGGGGGCAACACTGAAGCTTTCTTT. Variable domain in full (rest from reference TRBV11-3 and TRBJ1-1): EAGVVQSPRYKIIEKKQPVAFWCNPISGHNTLYWYLQNLGQGPELLIRYENEEAVDDSQLPKDRFSAERLKGVDSTLKIQPAELGDSAVYLCASSLGGNTEAFFGQGTRLTVV.

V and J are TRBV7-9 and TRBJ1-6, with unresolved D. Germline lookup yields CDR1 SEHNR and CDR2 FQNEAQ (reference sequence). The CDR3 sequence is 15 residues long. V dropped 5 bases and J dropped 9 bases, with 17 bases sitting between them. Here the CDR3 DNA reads TGTGCCAGCAGCCCCGGAGCAGTTCTGGGTTCACCCCTCCACTTT. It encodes CASSPGAVLGSPLHF.

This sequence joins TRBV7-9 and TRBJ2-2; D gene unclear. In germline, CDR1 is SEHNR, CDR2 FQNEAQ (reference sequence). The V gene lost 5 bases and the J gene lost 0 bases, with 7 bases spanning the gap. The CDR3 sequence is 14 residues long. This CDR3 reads CASSGQANTGELFF. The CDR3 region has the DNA TGTGCCAGCAGCGGTCAGGCGAACACCGGGGAGCTGTTTTTT.

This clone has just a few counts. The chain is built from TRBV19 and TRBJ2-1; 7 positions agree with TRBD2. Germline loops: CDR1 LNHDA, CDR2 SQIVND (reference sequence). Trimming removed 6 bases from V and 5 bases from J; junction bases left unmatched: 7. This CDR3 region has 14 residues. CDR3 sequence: CASSAGTINNEQFF. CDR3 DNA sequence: TGTGCCAGTAGCGCGGGGACTATAAACAATGAGCAGTTCTTC.

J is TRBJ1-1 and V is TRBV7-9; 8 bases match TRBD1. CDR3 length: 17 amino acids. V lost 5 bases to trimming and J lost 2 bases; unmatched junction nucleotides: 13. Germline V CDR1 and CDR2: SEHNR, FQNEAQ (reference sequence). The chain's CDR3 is CASSPRTGRGLNTEAFF. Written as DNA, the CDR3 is TGTGCCAGCAGCCCGAGGACAGGGAGAGGGCTTAACACTGAAGCTTTCTTT.

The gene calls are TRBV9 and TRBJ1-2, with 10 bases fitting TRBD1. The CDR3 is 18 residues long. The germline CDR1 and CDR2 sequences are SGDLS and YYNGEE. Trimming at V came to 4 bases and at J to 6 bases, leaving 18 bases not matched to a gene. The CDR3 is CASSPQPGQGLIGNGYTF. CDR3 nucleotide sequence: TGTGCCAGCAGCCCTCAACCGGGACAGGGGTTGATTGGGAATGGCTACACCTTC.

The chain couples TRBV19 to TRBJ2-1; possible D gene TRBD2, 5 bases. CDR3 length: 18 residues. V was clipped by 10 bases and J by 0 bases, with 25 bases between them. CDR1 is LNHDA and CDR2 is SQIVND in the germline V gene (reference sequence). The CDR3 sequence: CATQRAFYLRSSYNEQFF. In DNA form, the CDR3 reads TGTGCCACCCAGAGGGCTTTTTACCTCCGCAGCTCCTACAATGAGCAGTTCTTC.

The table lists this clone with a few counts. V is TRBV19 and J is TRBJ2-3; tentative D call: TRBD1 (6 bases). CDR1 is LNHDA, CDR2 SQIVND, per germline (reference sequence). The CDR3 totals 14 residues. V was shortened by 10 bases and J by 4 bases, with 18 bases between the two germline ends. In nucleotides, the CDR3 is TGTGCCACCGAGAACAGGGTAGGGGCAGATACGCAGTATTTT. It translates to CATENRVGADTQYF.

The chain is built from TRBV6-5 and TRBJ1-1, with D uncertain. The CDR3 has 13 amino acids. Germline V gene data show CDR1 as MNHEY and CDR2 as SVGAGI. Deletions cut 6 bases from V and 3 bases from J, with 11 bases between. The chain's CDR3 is CASRALRDTEAFF. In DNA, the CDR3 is TGTGCCAGCAGAGCTCTCCGGGACACTGAAGCTTTCTTT.

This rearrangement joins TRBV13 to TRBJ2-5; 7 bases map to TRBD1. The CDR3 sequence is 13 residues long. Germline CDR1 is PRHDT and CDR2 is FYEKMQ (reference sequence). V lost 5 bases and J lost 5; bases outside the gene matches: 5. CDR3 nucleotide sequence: TGTGCCAGCAGCAGAGACAGGGTTGAGACCCAGTACTTC. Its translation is CASSRDRVETQYF.

Here the CDR3 reads CSVTGGDGNQPQHF. CDR3 bases: TGCAGCGTTACAGGGGGAGACGGCAATCAGCCCCAGCATTTT. V is TRBV29-1 and J is TRBJ1-5, with 8 positions matching TRBD1. Germline loops: CDR1 SQVTM, CDR2 ANQGSEA. This CDR3 is built from 14 residues. V was pared by 5 bases and J by 2 bases, with 5 bases of the junction left unmatched.

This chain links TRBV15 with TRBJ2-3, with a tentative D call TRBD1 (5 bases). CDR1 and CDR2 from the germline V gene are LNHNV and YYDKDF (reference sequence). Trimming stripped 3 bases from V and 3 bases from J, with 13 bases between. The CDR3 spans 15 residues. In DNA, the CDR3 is TGTGCCACCAGCAGGACTGGGGCTGAAACAGATACGCAGTATTTT. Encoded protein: CATSRTGAETDTQYF.

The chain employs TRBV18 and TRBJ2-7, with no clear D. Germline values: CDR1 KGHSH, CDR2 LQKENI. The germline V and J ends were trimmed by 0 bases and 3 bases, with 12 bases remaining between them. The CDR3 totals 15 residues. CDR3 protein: CASSPPGSPVYEQYF. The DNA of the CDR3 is TGTGCCAGCTCACCACCGGGCTCGCCTGTCTACGAGCAGTACTTC.

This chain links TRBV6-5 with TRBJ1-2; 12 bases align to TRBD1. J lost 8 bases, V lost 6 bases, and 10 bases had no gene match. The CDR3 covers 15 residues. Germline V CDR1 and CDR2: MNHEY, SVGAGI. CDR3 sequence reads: CASRDGGQGAEGYTF. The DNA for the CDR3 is TGTGCCAGCAGGGACGGGGGACAGGGGGCAGAAGGCTACACCTTC.

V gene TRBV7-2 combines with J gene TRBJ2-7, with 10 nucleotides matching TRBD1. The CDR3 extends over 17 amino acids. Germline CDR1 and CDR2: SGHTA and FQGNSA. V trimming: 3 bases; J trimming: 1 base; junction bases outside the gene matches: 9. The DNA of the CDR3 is TGTGCCAGCAGCTTCTCCGGGACAGGGGTTCATTCCTACGAGCAGTACTTC. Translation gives CASSFSGTGVHSYEQYF.

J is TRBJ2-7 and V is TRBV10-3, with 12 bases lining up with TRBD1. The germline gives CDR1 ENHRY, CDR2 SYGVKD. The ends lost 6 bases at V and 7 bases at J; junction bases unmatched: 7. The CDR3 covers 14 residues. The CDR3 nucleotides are TGTGCCATCAGCCCGGGACAGGGGGCGGAGGAGCAGTACTTC. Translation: CAISPGQGAEEQYF.

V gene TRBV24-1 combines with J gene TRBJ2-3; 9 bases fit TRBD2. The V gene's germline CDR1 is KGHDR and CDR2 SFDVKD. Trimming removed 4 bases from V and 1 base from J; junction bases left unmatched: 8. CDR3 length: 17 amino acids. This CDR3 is CATSDPSLAGGTDTQYF. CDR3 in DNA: TGTGCCACCAGTGACCCTTCCTTAGCGGGGGGCACAGATACGCAGTATTTT.

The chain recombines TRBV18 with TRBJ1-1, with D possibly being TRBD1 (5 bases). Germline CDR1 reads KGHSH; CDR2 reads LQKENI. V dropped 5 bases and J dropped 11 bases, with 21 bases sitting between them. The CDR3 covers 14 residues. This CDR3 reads CASSADSGQHLAFF. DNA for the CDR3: TGTGCCAGCTCAGCAGACAGTGGCCAACACTTGGCTTTCTTT.

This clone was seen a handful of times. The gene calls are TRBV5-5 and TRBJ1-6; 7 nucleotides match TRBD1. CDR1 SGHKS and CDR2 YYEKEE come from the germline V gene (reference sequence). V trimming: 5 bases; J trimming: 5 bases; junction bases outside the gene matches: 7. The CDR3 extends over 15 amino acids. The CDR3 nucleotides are TGTGCCAGCAGTTCCGGACAGGTGAATAATTCACCCCTCCACTTT. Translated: CASSSGQVNNSPLHF.

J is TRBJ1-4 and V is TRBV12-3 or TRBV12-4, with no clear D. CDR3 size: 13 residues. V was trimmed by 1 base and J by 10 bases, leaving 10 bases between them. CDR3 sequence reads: CASSLGRVSKLFF. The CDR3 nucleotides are TGTGCCAGCAGTTTAGGGCGGGTCTCAAAACTGTTTTTT.

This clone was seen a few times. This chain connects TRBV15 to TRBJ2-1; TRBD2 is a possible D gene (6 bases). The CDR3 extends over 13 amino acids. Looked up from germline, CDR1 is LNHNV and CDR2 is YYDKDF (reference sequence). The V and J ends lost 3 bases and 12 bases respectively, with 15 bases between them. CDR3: CATSSSSDGRQFF. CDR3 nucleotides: TGTGCCACCAGCAGCTCTAGCGATGGTAGGCAGTTCTTC.

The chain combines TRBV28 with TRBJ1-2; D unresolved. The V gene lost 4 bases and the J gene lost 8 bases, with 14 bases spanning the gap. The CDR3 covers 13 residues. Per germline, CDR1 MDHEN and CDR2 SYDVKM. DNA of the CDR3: TGTGCCAGCAGTTCCCCGACTAGATCCGGCTACACCTTC. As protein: CASSSPTRSGYTF.

The CDR3, as DNA: TGTGCCAGCAGCGTAGCCCCCAATGACAATGAGCAGTTCTTC. Protein: CASSVAPNDNEQFF. The rearrangement uses TRBV9 and TRBJ2-1; D is unclear. Germline CDR1 is SGDLS and CDR2 is YYNGEE. The V gene lost 0 bases and the J gene lost 5 bases, with 9 bases spanning the gap. CDR3 length: 14 residues.

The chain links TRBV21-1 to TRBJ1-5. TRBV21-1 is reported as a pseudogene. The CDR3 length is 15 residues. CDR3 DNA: TGTGCCAGCAGCAAAGAGAGGAATAGCAATCAGCCCCAGCATTTT. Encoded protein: CASSKERNSNQPQHF.

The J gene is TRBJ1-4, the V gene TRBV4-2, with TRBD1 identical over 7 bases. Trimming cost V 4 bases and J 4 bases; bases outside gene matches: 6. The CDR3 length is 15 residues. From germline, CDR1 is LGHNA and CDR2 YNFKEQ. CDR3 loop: CASSRTGAGNEKLFF. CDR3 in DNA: TGTGCCAGCAGCCGTACAGGGGCGGGTAATGAAAAACTGTTTTTT.